A single sample gave rise to the 2 T cell receptor beta chains below, sequenced in a study of blood T cell repertoires in COVID-19. The table came from immunoSEQ multiplex PCR; TCRdb's copy has only in-frame clones and leaves some out. Among about 95,000 clones listed, 81% were seen once. The specimen sequenced was peripheral blood. The receptors stem from a man of 80 years or more with active or convalescent COVID-19.

The chain employs TRBV19 and TRBJ1-1; TRBD1 aligns across 7 bases. Germline CDR1 LNHDA, CDR2 SQIVND (reference sequence). The ends lost 10 bases at V and 7 bases at J; junction bases unmatched: 15. This CDR3 spans 14 amino acids. The CDR3 DNA reads as TGTGCCACCGGCCAGGGGGTAGTTTCGGGTGAAGCTTTCTTT. Amino acids: CATGQGVVSGEAFF.

The rearrangement joins TRBV24-1 to TRBJ2-1; D perhaps matches TRBD1 (5 bases). This CDR3 has 13 residues. Germline V gene sequence: CDR1 KGHDR, CDR2 SFDVKD. The germline V and J ends were trimmed by 7 bases and 2 bases, with 8 bases remaining between them. Here the CDR3 reads CATSQGTYNEQFF. The CDR3 coding sequence is TGTGCCACCAGCCAGGGTACCTACAATGAGCAGTTCTTC.